This T cell receptor beta chain was sequenced during a study of T cells in Graves' hyperthyroidism and ophthalmopathy. It was RNA transcripts that yielded the amplified TCR beta CDR3 regions. The primer set for the first-round RT-PCR of the TCR CDR3 was HTBI. TCRdb passed the multiplex PCR reads through MiXCR, listing each CDR3 protein once. This sample has roughly 500,000 distinct CDR3 sequences, with about 15% found just once. Germline V gives CDR1 SGHTA, CDR2 FQGNSA. The ends were cut back, 2 bases at V and 0 bases at J, with 14 bases in the middle. The CDR3 length is 17 residues. The blood specimen was taken at initial hyperthyroidism diagnosis, before any ophthalmopathy symptoms. This clonotype was detected many times.

The source of this sequence is a woman under 40 with Graves' hyperthyroidism that later progressed to Graves' ophthalmopathy. The V and J genes are TRBV7-2 and TRBJ2-1; D remains unclear. Sequenced sample: blood. CDR3 nucleotides: TGTGCCAGCAGCTTATTGGTTGGGCGGAGCTCCTACAATGAGCAGTTCTTC. Protein product: CASSLLVGRSSYNEQFF.